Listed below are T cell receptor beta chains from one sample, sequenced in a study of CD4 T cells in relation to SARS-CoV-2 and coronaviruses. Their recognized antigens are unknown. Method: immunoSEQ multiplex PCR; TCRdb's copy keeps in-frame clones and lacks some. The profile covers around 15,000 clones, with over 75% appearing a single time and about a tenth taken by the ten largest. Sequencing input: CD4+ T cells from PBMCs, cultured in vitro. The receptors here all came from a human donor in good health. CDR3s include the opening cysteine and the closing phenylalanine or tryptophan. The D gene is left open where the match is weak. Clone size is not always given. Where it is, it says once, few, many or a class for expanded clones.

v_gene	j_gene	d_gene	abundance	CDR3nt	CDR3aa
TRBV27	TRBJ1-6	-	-	TGTGCCAGCAGGATGGGCCCCTTTAATTCACCCCTCCACTTT	CASRMGPFNSPLHF
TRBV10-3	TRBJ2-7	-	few	TGTGCCATCAGGGACAGCGCCTACGAGCAGTACTTC	CAIRDSAYEQYF
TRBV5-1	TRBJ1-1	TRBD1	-	TGCGCCAGCAGCTCTACACAGGGGAAGGGCTTGAACACTGAAGCTTTCTTT	CASSSTQGKGLNTEAFF
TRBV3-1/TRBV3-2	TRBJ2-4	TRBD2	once	TGTGCCAGCAGCCAAGATTTGGCTAGCGGGAGGCTAAACATTCAGTACTTC	CASSQDLASGRLNIQYF
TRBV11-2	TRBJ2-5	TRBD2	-	TGTGCCAGCAGCCCCTGGACTAGCAGGGAGACCCAGTACTTC	CASSPWTSRETQYF
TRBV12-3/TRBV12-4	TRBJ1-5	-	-	TGTGCCAGCAGCTCCGGTAGCAATCAGCCCCAGCATTTT	CASSSGSNQPQHF
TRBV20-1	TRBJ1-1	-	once	TGCAGTGGAGTGAACACTGAAGCTTTCTTT	CSGVNTEAFF
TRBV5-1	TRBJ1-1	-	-	TGCGCCAGCAGCTTGGGCAGATTCGGGAACACTGAAGCTTTCTTT	CASSLGRFGNTEAFF
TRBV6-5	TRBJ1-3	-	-	TGTGCCAGCAATAGGGACTCTGGAAACACCATATATTTT	CASNRDSGNTIYF
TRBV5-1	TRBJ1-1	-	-	TGCGCCAGCAGTGACAGTACCTTTAACACTGAAGCTTTCTTT	CASSDSTFNTEAFF
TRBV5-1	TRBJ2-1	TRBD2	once	TGCGCCAGCAGCTTCGGGGCGGGAGAATCATACAATGAGCAGTTCTTC	CASSFGAGESYNEQFF
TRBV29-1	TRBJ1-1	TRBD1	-	TGCAGCGTCGCAGGGGGTAGTGAAGCTTTCTTT	CSVAGGSEAFF
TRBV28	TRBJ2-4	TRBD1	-	TGTGCCAGCAGCTTCGGACAGGGGAGAAGGGCCAAAAACATTCAGTACTTC	CASSFGQGRRAKNIQYF
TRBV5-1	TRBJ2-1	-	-	TGCGCCAGCAGCTTTCCCCAGCAGCTCGCGGGAAACTCCTACAATGAGCAGTTCTTC	CASSFPQQLAGNSYNEQFF
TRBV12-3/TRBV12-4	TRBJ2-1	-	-	TGTGCCAGCAGTCTGACAGGAGGCGATGAGCAGTTCTTC	CASSLTGGDEQFF
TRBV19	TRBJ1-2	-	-	TGTGCCAGTAGTCCGGGGGACAAGATCTATGGCTACACCTTC	CASSPGDKIYGYTF
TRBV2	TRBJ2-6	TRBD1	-	TGTGCCAGCGGGCAAACAGGGGCTGGGGCCAACGTCCTGACTTTC	CASGQTGAGANVLTF
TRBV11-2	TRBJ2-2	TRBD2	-	TGTGCCAGCAGCCTTAGCGGGAGACGAACCGGGGAGCTGTTTTTT	CASSLSGRRTGELFF
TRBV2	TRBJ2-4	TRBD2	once	TGTGCCAGCAGTCGTAATCGGGACTACCACCAGTGGGGAAACATTCAGTACTTC	CASSRNRDYHQWGNIQYF
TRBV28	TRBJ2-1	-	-	TGTGCCAGCAGTTCCGAGGGGGAGAGGGGGAATGAGCAGTTCTTC	CASSSEGERGNEQFF
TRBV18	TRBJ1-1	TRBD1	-	TGTGCCAGCTCACCCGGGACAGACCTGAACACTGAAGCTTTCTTT	CASSPGTDLNTEAFF
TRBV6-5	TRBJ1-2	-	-	TGTGCCAGCACCGAGGGCCAGGGTTACTATGGCTACACCTTC	CASTEGQGYYGYTF
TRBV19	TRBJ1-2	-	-	TGTGCCAGTAGTATACAGGGAGAGGGCGGCTACACCTTC	CASSIQGEGGYTF
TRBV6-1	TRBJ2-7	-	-	TGTGCCAGCACTCCGACCGCGGGTCACTACGAGCAGTACTTC	CASTPTAGHYEQYF
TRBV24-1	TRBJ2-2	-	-	TGTGCCACCAGTGAACGACAGGCGAACACCGGGGAGCTGTTTTTT	CATSERQANTGELFF
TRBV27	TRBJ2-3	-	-	TGTGCCAGCAGTTTAGCGGGGACAGATACGCAGTATTTT	CASSLAGTDTQYF
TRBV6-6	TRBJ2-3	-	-	TGTGCCAGCAGTTACCAAGAGGGTGCAGATACGCAGTATTTT	CASSYQEGADTQYF
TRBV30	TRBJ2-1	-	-	TGTGCCTGGGCCACCCGCGGGACTTTCTACAATGAGCAGTTCTTC	CAWATRGTFYNEQFF
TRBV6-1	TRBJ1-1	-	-	TGTGCCAGCAGTGAAGCAGCAGGGTTAATCGCTGAAGCTTTCTTT	CASSEAAGLIAEAFF
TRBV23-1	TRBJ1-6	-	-	TGCGCCAGCAGTCGGACCCTTGGGAGGGCCCTCCACTTT	CASSRTLGRALHF
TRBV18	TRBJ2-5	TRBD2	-	TGTGCCAGCTCACCACCAGGACTAGCGGGAGAGACCCAGTACTTC	CASSPPGLAGETQYF
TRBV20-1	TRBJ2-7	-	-	TGCAGTGCTAGTCGGCTCGTGGCAGCCCGAAGGGACGAGCAGTACTTC	CSASRLVAARRDEQYF
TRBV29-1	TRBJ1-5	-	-	TGCAGCGTTGTGACAAGGGAGGGATTAAATCAGCCCCAGCATTTT	CSVVTREGLNQPQHF
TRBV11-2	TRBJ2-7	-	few	TGTGCCAGCAGCGCCGCCTACGAGCAGTACTTC	CASSAAYEQYF
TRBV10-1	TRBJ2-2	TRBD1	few	TGCGCCAGCAGTATCGACAGGGGCAGTAACGGGGAGCTGTTTTTT	CASSIDRGSNGELFF
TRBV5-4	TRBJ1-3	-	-	TGTGCCAGCAGCTTGCAGGGTGGAAACACCATATATTTT	CASSLQGGNTIYF
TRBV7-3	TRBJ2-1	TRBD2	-	TGTGCCAGCAGCTCAGGAGGGCTAGCGGCTGAGCAGTTCTTC	CASSSGGLAAEQFF
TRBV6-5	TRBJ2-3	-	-	TGTGCCAGCAGTTACTCCCCCCTTTCCACAGATACGCAGTATTTT	CASSYSPLSTDTQYF
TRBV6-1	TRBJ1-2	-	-	TGTGCCAGCAGTGAAGTAGGGACTAACTATGGCTACACCTTC	CASSEVGTNYGYTF
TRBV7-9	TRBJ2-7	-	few	TGTGCCAGCACCCACAGAACAGGCCGCTCAACGCCTGGGTTATTCGAGCAGTACTTC	CASTHRTGRSTPGLFEQYF
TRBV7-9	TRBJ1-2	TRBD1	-	TGTGCCAGCAGCTCGGGACAGTCCTCTTATGGCTACACCTTC	CASSSGQSSYGYTF
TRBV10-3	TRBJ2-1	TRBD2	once	TGTGCCATCTCAGGACTAGCGGGAGTCCCCAATGAGCAGTTCTTC	CAISGLAGVPNEQFF
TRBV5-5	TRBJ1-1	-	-	TGTGCCAGCAGCCCACGGTGGGGTTACACGATGAACACTGAAGCTTTCTTT	CASSPRWGYTMNTEAFF
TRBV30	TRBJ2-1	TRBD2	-	TGTGCCTGGAGGGTTAGCGGGAGGCCCGGGGATGAGCAGTTCTTC	CAWRVSGRPGDEQFF
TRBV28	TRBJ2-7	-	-	TGTGCCACCTTCCGTCAGGGCGCCTACGAGCAGTACTTC	CATFRQGAYEQYF
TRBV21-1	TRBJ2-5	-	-	TGTGCCAGCCGAGGGAAGGGAGGGGCGCAAGAGACCCAGTACTTC	CASRGKGGAQETQYF
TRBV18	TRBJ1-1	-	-	TGTGCCAGCAGCCTGATGGTAACAGGGAACACTGAAGCTTTCTTT	CASSLMVTGNTEAFF
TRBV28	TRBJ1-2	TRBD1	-	TGTGCCAGCAGTTTAAGGGACAGGGAACATGGCTACACCTTC	CASSLRDREHGYTF